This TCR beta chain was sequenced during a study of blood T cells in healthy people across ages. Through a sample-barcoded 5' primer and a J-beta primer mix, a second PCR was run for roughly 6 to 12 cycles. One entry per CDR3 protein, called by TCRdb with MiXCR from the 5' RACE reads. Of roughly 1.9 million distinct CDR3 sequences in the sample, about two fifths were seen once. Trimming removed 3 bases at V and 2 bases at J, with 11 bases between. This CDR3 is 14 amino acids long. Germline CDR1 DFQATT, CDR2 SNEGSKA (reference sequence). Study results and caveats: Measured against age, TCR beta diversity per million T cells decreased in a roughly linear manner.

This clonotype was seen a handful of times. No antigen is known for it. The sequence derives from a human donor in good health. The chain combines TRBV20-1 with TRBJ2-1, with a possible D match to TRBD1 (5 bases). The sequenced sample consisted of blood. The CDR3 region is CSASAGLTYNEQFF. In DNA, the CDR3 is TGCAGTGCTAGCGCAGGGTTGACCTACAATGAGCAGTTCTTC.